This T cell receptor beta chain is from a study of blood T cell repertoires in COVID-19. Background on the study: Sources were T cells, B-cell-depleted T cells, or PBMCs; the material itself was cDNA or gDNA.

Trimming removed 3 bases from V and 0 bases from J, with 14 bases in between. Germline-derived CDR1 and CDR2 are ENHRY and SYGVKD. CDR3 length: 16 amino acids. Only in-frame clones appear in the TCRdb table, and some are missing; sequencing was by immunoSEQ multiplex PCR. The profile shows about 140,000 clones, around 80% of them singletons. The chain couples TRBV10-3 to TRBJ1-2; D not resolved. Specimen: peripheral blood. The source of this sequence is a man in his 70s who had recovered from COVID-19. The CDR3 DNA sequence: TGTGCCATCAGTGACTTTAAGGCGGGGTCTAACTATGGCTACACCTTC. Translated, it gives CAISDFKAGSNYGYTF.